Listed below are T cell receptor beta chains from one sample, sequenced in a study of cytomegalovirus exposure and HLA in healthy donors. The protocol was immunoSEQ multiplex PCR, while the TCRdb copy is restricted to in-frame clones and leaves out a portion. The sample contains some 66,000 clones, just under 80% of which appear only once. The sequenced material came from PBMCs. All receptors derive from a man aged 35 to 55 in good health and CMV-seronegative. Each CDR3 is given with its conserved first and last residue. D genes are given only for firm matches. Part of the rows lack a size; the others show once, few, many or a class for expanded clones.

j_call v_call d_call clone_size cdr3_aa cdr3_nt
TRBJ2-7 TRBV6-1 TRBD1 - CASRTRRGGDEQYF TGTGCCAGCAGGACCCGACGAGGGGGCGACGAGCAGTACTTC
TRBJ1-1 TRBV7-9 - - CASSSDMNTEAFF TGTGCCAGCAGCTCGGACATGAACACTGAAGCTTTCTTT
TRBJ2-5 TRBV4-1 - - CASSQEDSQETQYF TGCGCCAGCAGCCAAGAGGACAGCCAAGAGACCCAGTACTTC
TRBJ2-1 TRBV29-1 TRBD2 - CSVRRESGERFF TGCAGCGTTCGGCGGGAGTCAGGTGAGCGGTTCTTC
TRBJ2-2 TRBV28 - - CAGGRFRTGELFF TGTGCTGGGGGGAGGTTCCGGACCGGGGAGCTGTTTTTT
TRBJ2-7 TRBV5-4 TRBD2 - CASSHSGGGSYEQYF TGTGCCAGCAGTCATAGCGGGGGGGGCTCCTACGAGCAGTACTTC
TRBJ1-1 TRBV19 - few CASSKVGVLGNTEAFF TGTGCCAGTAGTAAGGTCGGGGTTTTGGGGAACACTGAAGCTTTCTTT
TRBJ2-7 TRBV27 - - CASSPWGTTYEQYF TGTGCCAGCAGCCCGTGGGGGACAACCTACGAGCAGTACTTC
TRBJ2-3 TRBV7-8 - - CASSLGGFGRLDTQYF TGTGCCAGCAGCCTCGGGGGTTTTGGTAGGTTAGATACGCAGTATTTT
TRBJ2-2 TRBV6-4 - - CASSDGRGPNTGELFF TGTGCCAGCAGTGACGGGCGGGGGCCTAACACCGGGGAGCTGTTTTTT
TRBJ2-3 TRBV7-9 - - CASSPRRQGTDTQYF TGTGCCAGCAGCCCGCGAAGACAGGGCACAGATACGCAGTATTTT
TRBJ2-7 TRBV2 - - CASTPYGDLYEQYF TGTGCCAGCACCCCGTACGGGGATCTATACGAGCAGTACTTC
TRBJ1-5 TRBV10-3 TRBD1 - CAISEVEGAQPQHF TGTGCCATCAGTGAAGTCGAGGGGGCTCAGCCCCAGCATTTT
TRBJ1-5 TRBV18 - - CASSSGLNQPQHF TGTGCCAGCTCATCAGGCCTCAATCAGCCCCAGCATTTT
TRBJ1-6 TRBV28 TRBD1 few CASSFHGQASPLHF TGTGCCAGCAGTTTCCATGGACAGGCGTCTCCCCTCCACTTT
TRBJ2-5 TRBV7-2 TRBD2 - CASSLAPGLVQETQYF TGTGCCAGCAGCTTAGCCCCTGGACTAGTTCAAGAGACCCAGTACTTC
TRBJ2-2 TRBV15 - few CATSSRDKNTGELFF TGTGCCACCAGCAGCCGGGACAAGAACACCGGGGAGCTGTTTTTT
TRBJ2-5 TRBV7-9 - - CASSLVRAETQYF TGTGCCAGCAGCTTAGTACGCGCGGAGACCCAGTACTTC
TRBJ1-4 TRBV5-4 - once CASSLRGGLNEKLFF TGTGCCAGCAGCTTAAGGGGCGGTTTGAATGAAAAACTGTTTTTT
TRBJ2-2 TRBV14 - - CASSLNRGGELFF TGTGCCAGCAGCCTAAACCGGGGAGGGGAGCTGTTTTTT
TRBJ2-2 TRBV19 TRBD1 - CASSDPGQGVAGELFF TGTGCCAGTAGTGATCCGGGACAGGGGGTCGCCGGGGAGCTGTTTTTT
TRBJ2-3 TRBV5-1 - - CASSVRQATDTQYF TGCGCCAGCAGCGTTAGACAGGCCACAGATACGCAGTATTTT
TRBJ2-5 TRBV7-9 TRBD1 - CASSFTGAETQYF TGTGCCAGCAGCTTTACAGGGGCAGAGACCCAGTACTTC
TRBJ2-3 TRBV5-1 - - CASSLSGDTQYF TGCGCCAGCAGCTTGTCGGGAGATACGCAGTATTTT
TRBJ2-3 TRBV5-4 TRBD2 - CATRTSGESTDTQYF TGTGCCACCCGAACTAGCGGGGAAAGCACAGATACGCAGTATTTT
TRBJ2-3 TRBV27 TRBD1 - CASSSHRGKWIDTQYF TGTGCCAGCAGTTCCCACAGGGGGAAGTGGATAGATACGCAGTATTTT
TRBJ2-7 TRBV10-2 TRBD1 - CASKGTGGLPYEQYF TGCGCCAGCAAAGGGACAGGGGGTTTACCCTACGAGCAGTACTTC
TRBJ2-7 TRBV11-1 TRBD1 - CASSLGSSRGRWYEQYF TGTGCCAGCAGCTTGGGGTCCTCCAGGGGGCGCTGGTACGAGCAGTACTTC
TRBJ2-7 TRBV6-5 - - CASRSPGANEQYF TGTGCCAGCAGGTCCCCTGGGGCTAACGAGCAGTACTTC
TRBJ2-6 TRBV5-1 - - CASSPDSASGANVLTF TGCGCCAGCAGCCCAGACAGCGCCTCTGGGGCCAACGTCCTGACTTTC
TRBJ2-1 TRBV7-2 TRBD1 - CASSLTGWRQGLLYEQFF TGTGCCAGCAGCTTAACGGGATGGCGACAGGGCCTCTTGTATGAGCAGTTCTTC
TRBJ2-1 TRBV5-1 - - CASSLSQSYNEQFF TGCGCCAGCAGCTTGTCACAGAGCTACAATGAGCAGTTCTTC